This T cell receptor (beta chain) was sequenced during a study of spatial heterogeneity in lung cancer. This clonotype was detected ten times or more. CDR1 is SQVTM, CDR2 ANQGSEA, per germline. The CDR3 runs to 13 residues. V was clipped by 3 bases and J by 4 bases; unmatched bases: 1. MiXCR, applied by TCRdb to the 5' RACE reads, yields one record per CDR3 protein. The sample holds 35,000 to 50,000 distinct CDR3 sequences, roughly 20% seen once. The time point was: blood at routine non-recurrence follow-up after resection. Sequencing used PBMCs, obtained at follow-up. The chain is built from TRBV29-1 and TRBJ2-3; 10 nucleotides line up with TRBD2. The clonotype comes from a female donor with early-stage non-small cell lung cancer. This CDR3 reads CSVDSGGADTQYF. In DNA form, the CDR3 reads TGCAGCGTTGACAGCGGGGGGGCAGATACGCAGTATTTT.